These 2 T cell receptor beta chains were all obtained from the same sample, sequenced in a study of blood T cells in healthy people across ages. Sample-barcoded 5' priming and a J-beta primer mix drove a second PCR of about 6 to 12 cycles. TCRdb called the 5' RACE reads again in MiXCR, with one record for every CDR3 protein. This sample has about 810,000 distinct CDR3 sequences, with 36% found just once. The sequenced sample was blood. The receptors were gathered from a man younger than 35 in good health.

A few counts support this clonotype. V gene TRBV20-1 combines with J gene TRBJ1-5, with D perhaps TRBD1 (5 bases). V was trimmed by 0 bases and J by 3 bases, leaving 12 bases between them. CDR1 DFQATT and CDR2 SNEGSKA come from the germline V gene (reference sequence). The CDR3 has 15 residues. CDR3 coding DNA: TGCAGTGCTAGAGAATTCAGGGATTACAATCAGCCCCAGCATTTT. Protein sequence: CSAREFRDYNQPQHF.

The J gene is TRBJ1-6, the V gene TRBV7-9; unclear D gene. Germline values: CDR1 SEHNR, CDR2 FQNEAQ (reference sequence). The CDR3 contains 15 residues. Trimming cost V 5 bases and J 10 bases, with 18 bases left between them. CDR3 protein: CASSPAAVQNSPLHF. CDR3 DNA sequence: TGTGCCAGCAGCCCCGCCGCGGTCCAAAACTCACCCCTCCACTTT.